These 30 T cell receptor beta chains originate from one sample sequenced in a study of blood T cell repertoires in COVID-19. Profiled with immunoSEQ multiplex PCR; TCRdb holds only in-frame clones, not every one. The sample lists approximately 350,000 clones; roughly nine tenths were seen once. The source material was PBMCs or T cells enriched from blood (not recorded which). The receptors stem from a man aged 18 to 30 who had recovered from COVID-19.

This chain uses TRBV28 with TRBJ1-3; D is ambiguous. Between the trimmed V and J ends, which lost 6 bases and 4 bases, there was a span of 7 bases. Per germline, CDR1 MDHEN and CDR2 SYDVKM. There are 12 residues in the CDR3. The CDR3 protein is CASRVQGNTIYF. The CDR3, as DNA: TGTGCCAGCAGGGTACAGGGAAACACCATATATTTT.

This clone has just one count. The chain recombines TRBV5-1 with TRBJ2-7; 7 bases map to TRBD1. V was clipped by 1 base and J by 0 bases; unmatched bases: 4. The CDR3 is made up of 15 amino acids. Looked up from germline, CDR1 is SGHRS and CDR2 is YFSETQ. CDR3 nucleotides: TGCGCCAGCAGCTTGACCGACAGGGCCTCCTACGAGCAGTACTTC. Translating gives CASSLTDRASYEQYF.

The CDR3 here is CASSARLAGDEQFF. The CDR3 coding sequence is TGTGCCAGCAGCGCTCGACTAGCAGGGGATGAGCAGTTCTTC. V usage is TRBV9 and J usage is TRBJ2-1; the D gene is possibly TRBD2 (7 bases). CDR3 length equals 14 residues. Germline V gene data show CDR1 as SGDLS and CDR2 as YYNGEE. Trimming stripped 3 bases from V and 8 bases from J, with 15 bases between.

The chain links TRBV5-1 to TRBJ2-7, with TRBD1 matching over 7 bases. Germline CDR1 reads SGHRS; CDR2 reads YFSETQ. Trimming at V came to 7 bases and at J to 0 bases, leaving 16 bases not matched to a gene. This CDR3 has 17 residues. The CDR3 DNA sequence: TGCGCCAGCTGCCTCTTCACCGGGCCAGGGGGCTCCTACGAGCAGTACTTC. Its protein product is CASCLFTGPGGSYEQYF.

The chain has TRBV6-1 and TRBJ1-5, with 7 bases lining up with TRBD1. The junction had 10 bases not matched to a gene; V was cut back by 4 bases and J by 1 base. The CDR3 loop spans 17 amino acids. CDR1 and CDR2 from the germline V gene are MNHNS and SASEGT. The DNA for the CDR3 is TGTGCCAGCAGTGTCTTGGAGGGGGCGCGGAGCAATCAGCCCCAGCATTTT. Its translation: CASSVLEGARSNQPQHF.

J is TRBJ2-7 and V is TRBV19; TRBD2 might be the D (5 bases). Per the germline V gene, CDR1 is LNHDA and CDR2 is SQIVND (reference sequence). The ends were cut back, 3 bases at V and 5 bases at J, with 11 bases in the middle. The CDR3 loop spans 13 amino acids. CDR3 DNA: TGTGCCAGTAGTATCTTCCTAGCCAACGAGCAGTACTTC. Amino acids: CASSIFLANEQYF. The full variable domain, in which reference TRBV19 and TRBJ2-7 provide the parts outside the CDR3, is DGGITQSPKYLFRKEGQNVTLSCEQNLNHDAMYWYRQDPGQGLRLIYYSQIVNDFQKGDIAEGYSVSREKKESFPLTVTSAQKNPTAFYLCASSIFLANEQYFGPGTRLTVT.

The chain recombines TRBV11-2 with TRBJ2-1, with TRBD1 matching over 9 bases. The CDR3 totals 14 residues. Germline CDR1 is SGHAT and CDR2 is FQNNGV. V trimming: 4 bases; J trimming: 7 bases; junction bases outside the gene matches: 5. CDR3 protein: CASSSSTGGNEQFF. CDR3 sequence (DNA): TGTGCCAGCAGCTCCTCGACAGGGGGGAATGAGCAGTTCTTC.

In its sample, this clone was seen once. The chain has TRBV10-3 and TRBJ2-7, with TRBD2 matching 9 bases. Germline V gene data show CDR1 as ENHRY and CDR2 as SYGVKD. V lost 2 bases and J lost 3; bases outside the gene matches: 8. The CDR3 consists of 16 residues. Here the CDR3 DNA reads TGTGCCATCAGTGAGCCGCGGGAGGGCCTTTTCTACGAGCAGTACTTC. Protein sequence: CAISEPREGLFYEQYF.

This chain joins TRBV7-3 and TRBJ1-1, with 7 bases fitting TRBD1. The CDR3 totals 13 residues. Losses at the gene ends were 5 bases for V and 3 bases for J; bases not matched to a gene: 3. Germline CDR1 is SGHTA and CDR2 is FQGTGA. CDR3 bases: TGTGCCAGCAGCCGAGACAGGGACACTGAAGCTTTCTTT. Protein sequence: CASSRDRDTEAFF.

This clone was seen a single time. The chain links TRBV29-1 to TRBJ2-3; tentatively, D is TRBD1 (5 bases). The CDR3 is made up of 18 amino acids. CDR1 and CDR2 (germline): SQVTM, ANQGSEA. V gave up 6 bases and J gave up 4 bases, with 29 bases separating them. CDR3 residues: CSVARLAGFSYNPDTQYF. For the CDR3, the DNA is TGCAGCGTCGCTCGGTTGGCAGGGTTCTCGTATAATCCAGATACGCAGTATTTT.

The chain has TRBV11-2 and TRBJ1-1; 7 nucleotides match TRBD1. The length of the CDR3 is 13 residues. Germline CDR1 SGHAT, CDR2 FQNNGV. The V segment lost 3 bases and the J segment 4 bases; nucleotides outside the gene matches: 2. The CDR3 nucleotides read TGTGCCAGCAGCTTGACAGGGACCACTGAAGCTTTCTTT. It is translated as CASSLTGTTEAFF.

The CDR3 region is CASSPRGGTMNTEAFF. The CDR3 DNA follows: TGTGCCAGCAGCCCCCGGGGAGGTACCATGAACACTGAAGCTTTCTTT. The chain is built from TRBV9 and TRBJ1-1; D ambiguous. CDR3 length equals 16 residues. With 4 bases removed from V and 0 bases from J, the gap between germline ends came to 16 bases. From germline, CDR1 is SGDLS and CDR2 YYNGEE.

In this sample, this clone turned up a few times. The J gene is TRBJ2-1, the V gene TRBV4-2; 7 bases are a match to TRBD2. In germline, CDR1 is LGHNA, CDR2 YNFKEQ. The CDR3 spans 14 residues. After removal of 1 base from V and 8 bases from J, the junction contained 5 bases not matched to a gene. DNA of the CDR3: TGTGCCAGCAGCCAAGGTGGGAGGGTCCATGAGCAGTTCTTC. It encodes CASSQGGRVHEQFF.

This rearrangement joins TRBV4-2 to TRBJ2-3; 9 bases map to TRBD2. The CDR3 runs to 18 residues. With 3 bases clipped from V and 6 bases from J, the junction kept 16 bases outside the gene matches. Looked up from germline, CDR1 is LGHNA and CDR2 is YNFKEQ. As DNA, the CDR3 is TGTGCCAGCAGCCACCCTGAGGTTACCGGGACTAGCTTCGATACGCAGTATTTT. This translates into CASSHPEVTGTSFDTQYF.

J is TRBJ2-7 and V is TRBV18; TRBD1 agrees at 8 bases. V lost 2 bases to trimming and J lost 3 bases; unmatched junction nucleotides: 0. Germline CDR1 is KGHSH and CDR2 is LQKENI. The CDR3 extends over 13 amino acids. The CDR3 loop reads CASSPTGGYEQYF. The CDR3 bases are TGTGCCAGCTCACCAACAGGGGGCTACGAGCAGTACTTC.

This clone was detected only once. The J gene is TRBJ1-3, the V gene TRBV27, with TRBD1 matching over 8 bases. V lost 5 bases to trimming and J lost 3 bases; unmatched junction nucleotides: 12. The CDR3 covers 17 residues. CDR1 and CDR2 (germline): MNHEY, SMNVEV (reference sequence). In DNA, the CDR3 is TGTGCCAGCAGTCGAACCCTCGGACAGGGCCATGGAAACACCATATATTTT. Its translation is CASSRTLGQGHGNTIYF.

The V gene is TRBV5-1, the J gene TRBJ2-3; 7 bases line up with TRBD1. Germline-derived CDR1 and CDR2 are SGHRS and YFSETQ. With 4 bases clipped from V and 2 bases from J, the junction kept 7 bases outside the gene matches. The CDR3 covers 15 residues. CDR3 residues: CASSPGTAITDTQYF. CDR3 nucleotide sequence: TGCGCCAGCAGCCCCGGGACAGCGATCACAGATACGCAGTATTTT.

J is TRBJ1-1 and V is TRBV27; unclear D gene. V dropped 5 bases and J dropped 0 bases, with 7 bases sitting between them. The CDR3 is made up of 13 amino acids. Germline CDR1 reads MNHEY; CDR2 reads SMNVEV (reference sequence). CDR3 amino acids: CASSPEMNTEAFF. As DNA, the CDR3 is TGTGCCAGCAGTCCTGAGATGAACACTGAAGCTTTCTTT.

The gene calls are TRBV5-4 and TRBJ1-2; D possibly corresponds to TRBD1 (5 bases). Germline CDR1 is SGHNT and CDR2 is YYREEE (reference sequence). Between the trimmed V and J ends, which lost 4 bases and 3 bases, there was a span of 22 bases. The CDR3 extends over 17 amino acids. CDR3 coding DNA: TGTGCCAGCAGCGCGATGGGGGGGACGCAGAGTTACTATGGCTACACCTTC. Its protein is CASSAMGGTQSYYGYTF.

This chain links TRBV14 with TRBJ2-2, with TRBD2 matching over 7 bases. With V trimmed by 0 bases and J by 5 bases, 6 bases remained unmatched. Germline CDR1 and CDR2: SGHDN and FVKESK. There are 16 residues in the CDR3. CDR3 protein: CASSQDFRAGTGELFF. CDR3 DNA sequence: TGTGCCAGCAGCCAAGATTTTAGAGCGGGGACCGGGGAGCTGTTTTTT.

This clone has only one observation. The J gene is TRBJ1-1, the V gene TRBV2; D unresolved. Germline loops: CDR1 SNHLY, CDR2 FYNNEI. Trimming pared 3 bases from V and 3 bases from J, leaving 5 bases between. The CDR3 runs 12 residues. CDR3 sequence (DNA): TGTGCCAGCAGTGACGAGTACACTGAAGCTTTCTTT. Translating it yields CASSDEYTEAFF.

The V call is TRBV4-2, the J call TRBJ1-2, with TRBD1 identical over 12 bases. Germline CDR1 is LGHNA and CDR2 is YNFKEQ. The CDR3 contains 15 residues. V dropped 6 bases and J dropped 6; count of bases not matched to a gene: 8. The CDR3 is CASRAGTGGSDGYTF. CDR3 DNA sequence: TGTGCCAGCAGGGCCGGGACAGGGGGCTCTGATGGCTACACCTTC.

The chain carries TRBV7-9 and TRBJ2-1; 13 bases match TRBD2. The V gene's germline CDR1 is SEHNR and CDR2 FQNEAQ (reference sequence). The V and J ends lost 4 bases and 0 bases, in that order; junction bases with no gene match: 9. The CDR3 is 19 amino acids. CDR3 loop: CASSSTGTSGDSSYNEQFF. In DNA form, the CDR3 reads TGTGCCAGCAGCTCCACGGGGACTAGCGGGGACAGCTCCTACAATGAGCAGTTCTTC.

The J gene is TRBJ2-7, the V gene TRBV2; D remains ambiguous. V was shortened by 6 bases and J by 6 bases, with 12 bases between the two germline ends. Germline assignment: CDR1 SNHLY and CDR2 FYNNEI. CDR3 length: 12 amino acids. The CDR3 protein is CASRTDNLEQYF. DNA of the CDR3: TGTGCCAGCAGGACCGACAATCTCGAGCAGTACTTC.

The chain couples TRBV6-5 to TRBJ2-2, with 7 nucleotides matching TRBD2. CDR1 and CDR2 (germline): MNHEY, SVGAGI. CDR3 length: 15 residues. The trim removed 5 bases at V and 4 bases at J, leaving 7 bases unmatched. The CDR3 sequence: CASSRTSVSTGELFF. The CDR3 DNA sequence: TGTGCCAGCAGTCGAACTAGCGTGAGCACCGGGGAGCTGTTTTTT.

V and J are TRBV29-1 and TRBJ2-7; D gene uncertain. Trimming shortened V by 4 bases and J by 0 bases, and 7 bases separated the two germline ends. The CDR3 is 12 amino acids. Germline V gene data show CDR1 as SQVTM and CDR2 as ANQGSEA. CDR3 amino acids: CSVATTSYEQYF. CDR3 coding DNA: TGCAGCGTTGCCACTACCTCCTACGAGCAGTACTTC.

This rearrangement joins TRBV20-1 to TRBJ1-1, with 9 nucleotides matching TRBD1. This CDR3 is built from 11 residues. With 6 bases clipped from V and 11 bases from J, the junction kept 7 bases outside the gene matches. CDR1 is DFQATT and CDR2 is SNEGSKA in the germline V gene (reference sequence). For the CDR3, the DNA is TGCAGTGCGCCCGACAGGGGGTTGGCTTTCTTT. Protein: CSAPDRGLAFF.

This chain connects TRBV7-9 to TRBJ1-3; D remains ambiguous. Trimming stripped 5 bases from V and 4 bases from J, with 6 bases between. The CDR3 spans 12 residues. Germline V CDR1 and CDR2: SEHNR, FQNEAQ (reference sequence). The CDR3 DNA is TGTGCCAGCAGCGCTACCGGAAACACCATATATTTT. Translating it yields CASSATGNTIYF.

The V gene is TRBV6-5, the J gene TRBJ2-4; D might be TRBD1 (5 bases). The germline V gene has CDR1 MNHEY and CDR2 SVGAGI. V was pared by 8 bases and J by 8 bases, with 22 bases between. The CDR3 loop spans 15 amino acids. The CDR3 coding sequence is TGTGCCAGCCAGGGCAAGCGCAGGGTTGGGGACATTCAGTACTTC. It encodes CASQGKRRVGDIQYF.

This chain joins TRBV5-5 and TRBJ1-5; TRBD1 aligns across 9 bases. There are 17 residues in the CDR3. Unmatched junction bases numbered 9, after V lost 5 bases and J lost 0 bases. In germline, CDR1 is SGHKS, CDR2 YYEKEE (reference sequence). The CDR3 DNA reads as TGTGCCAGCAGTTCGGGACAGGGTCCACTTAGCAATCAGCCCCAGCATTTT. Amino acid sequence: CASSSGQGPLSNQPQHF.